This T cell receptor beta chain originates from a study of beta chain features in type 1 diabetes. As for the study in general: The samples had roughly 100,000,000 sorted cells examined in all.

The whole isolated RNA underwent reverse transcription, so sequencing captured expressed TCRB transcripts. Clones were read by immunoSEQ multiplex PCR, and TCRdb kept only the in-frame ones, dropping some. The sample contains 120,000 to 150,000 clones, roughly 50% of which appear only once. Markers CD45RO/CCR7/CD25/CD127/CD95/CD27 served to sort CD4+ naive, central memory, regulatory and stem cell-like memory cells. Study conclusions and caveats: In patients and controls equally, PCR might favor templates that are shorter. VDJ junctions in type 1 diabetes patients carried more deletions and fewer insertions.

On this clone itself: Its target is not known.

Trimming removed 5 bases at V and 5 bases at J, with 18 bases between. Germline V lookup: CDR1 MDHEN, CDR2 SYDVKM. The CDR3 contains 15 residues. V and J are TRBV28 and TRBJ1-2, with a possible D match to TRBD1 (6 bases). Sequencing was carried out using Tregs from blood. The receptor's source is a man between 18 and 35 years old in good health. CDR3 DNA: TGTGCCAGCAGTCAAAACACAGGGTTGGGGTATGGCTACACCTTC. Its protein product is CASSQNTGLGYGYTF.